Given below is one TCR beta chain in context. The ends were cut back, 10 bases at V and 3 bases at J, with 9 bases in the middle. The CDR3 covers 11 residues. Germline V gives CDR1 WSHSY, CDR2 SAAADI. The data were obtained in a study of blood T cell repertoires in COVID-19. Looking at the study overall: COVID-19 samples from acute and convalescent phases originated in the United States, Italy and Spain. The analysed material was cDNA or gDNA that came from T cells, B-cell-depleted T cells, or PBMCs.

In the source study's methods: By means of reference gene primer amplification, nucleated cell counts were estimated. Generated by immunoSEQ multiplex PCR, the TCRdb table keeps only in-frame clones and is missing some. V and J calls plus clone size are reproduced from that table; the DNA served to infer D and trimming. Among fewer than 85,000 clones listed, approximately 90% were seen once. The clonotype originates from a man aged 60-69 years with acute or convalescent COVID-19. The source material was peripheral blood. V and J are TRBV10-2 and TRBJ1-1; no clear D gene. The CDR3 DNA reads TGCGCCACCAGACGGGACACTGAAGCTTTCTTT. It is translated as CATRRDTEAFF.